The clone carrying this TCR beta chain has a single count. The antigen is unknown. Deletions cut 4 bases from V and 0 bases from J, with 9 bases between. Germline values: CDR1 MDHEN, CDR2 SYDVKM. The CDR3 consists of 14 residues. The data were taken from a study of blood T cells in healthy people across ages. Combining a sample-barcoded 5' primer with a J-beta primer mix, a second PCR ran for roughly 6 to 12 cycles. Any given sample supplied a minimum of 2.5 million CDR3-containing paired-end reads. Via MiXCR, TCRdb re-called the 5' RACE reads, giving one row per CDR3 protein. The profile covers 900,000 to 950,000 distinct CDR3 sequences, with almost 30% appearing a single time and around 9.6% taken by the ten largest. Study findings and constraints: Total diversity from one million sequenced T cells was likely underestimated.

The data were also submitted as part of a second study, on T cells of mothers and their children. That investigation notes: The search for persistent microchimeric T cell clones detected none.

The sequence was obtained from a middle-aged woman in good health. The sample comprised blood. V usage is TRBV28 and J usage is TRBJ1-1; a weak D match, TRBD1 (5 bases). The CDR3 loop is CASSYPRVNTEAFF. CDR3 DNA: TGTGCCAGCAGTTATCCCAGGGTGAACACTGAAGCTTTCTTT.